The 7 T cell receptor beta chains below all came from one sample that was sequenced in a study of shared clonotypes between healthy human individuals. Here immunoSEQ multiplex PCR was the method, and the copy in TCRdb shows in-frame clones only, minus some. The sample has over a million clones, 70% to 80% seen once. Sequenced material: memory CD4+ T cells from PBMCs. Subset noted: CD45RA-negative fraction. The receptors stem from a man aged 18 to 30 in good health. Some clones in this sample may be carry-over from other donors' samples.

CDR3 protein: CASSSVGLAGVLEQYF. Here the CDR3 DNA reads TGTGCCAGCAGCTCCGTGGGACTAGCGGGAGTCTTGGAGCAGTACTTC. The chain has TRBV5-6 and TRBJ2-7; TRBD2 agrees at 14 bases. Looked up from germline, CDR1 is SGHDT and CDR2 is YYEEEE. The CDR3 sequence is 16 residues long. V was clipped by 3 bases and J by 7 bases; unmatched bases: 9. The entire variable domain, with the rest obtained from reference TRBV5-6 and TRBJ2-7, is as follows: DAGVTQSPTHLIKTRGQQVTLRCSPKSGHDTVSWYQQALGQGPQFIFQYYEEEERQRGNFPDRFSGHQFPNYSSELNVNALLLGDSALYLCASSSVGLAGVLEQYFGPGTRLTVT.

The table lists this clone with a count of one. The V and J genes are TRBV28 and TRBJ2-2; possibly TRBD2 for D (6 bases). CDR3 length equals 15 residues. The V gene's germline CDR1 is MDHEN and CDR2 SYDVKM. V lost 6 bases to trimming and J lost 3 bases, with 14 bases between them. The CDR3 loop is CASSPGTGDTGELFF. The CDR3, as DNA: TGTGCCAGCAGCCCCGGGACGGGGGACACCGGGGAGCTGTTTTTT. The full variable domain, with the rest looked up from reference TRBV28 and TRBJ2-2, is DVKVTQSSRYLVKRTGEKVFLECVQDMDHENMFWYRQDPGLGLRLIYFSYDVKMKEKGDIPEGYSVSREKKERFSLILESASTNQTSMYLCASSPGTGDTGELFFGEGSRLTVL.

V is TRBV6-1 and J is TRBJ1-1, with D possibly matching TRBD1 (6 bases). The ends were cut back, 3 bases at V and 4 bases at J, with 24 bases in the middle. The CDR3 runs to 18 residues. Germline V CDR1 and CDR2: MNHNS, SASEGT. The DNA for the CDR3 is TGTGCCAGCAGTGACCTGGAAGGAACAGGGCCGGGCGGCACTGAAGCTTTCTTT. This codes for CASSDLEGTGPGGTEAFF.

This sequence joins TRBV28 and TRBJ1-2; D gene uncertain. Germline lookup yields CDR1 MDHEN and CDR2 SYDVKM. V shed 8 bases and J shed 7 bases, with 14 bases lying between them. This CDR3 region has 12 residues. Written as DNA, the CDR3 is TGTGCCAGCGGAGTGAGGGCAGGTGGCTACACCTTC. This encodes CASGVRAGGYTF.

The rearrangement links TRBV7-3 to TRBJ2-1; D not resolved. Germline V gene data show CDR1 as SGHTA and CDR2 as FQGTGA. The CDR3 has 14 residues. Deletions cut 1 base from V and 6 bases from J, with 10 bases between. CDR3 sequence: CASSLNSVVNEQFF. CDR3 coding DNA: TGTGCCAGCAGCTTAAATTCGGTTGTCAATGAGCAGTTCTTC.

The rearrangement joins TRBV28 to TRBJ1-1; D is perhaps TRBD1 (6 bases). This CDR3 spans 12 amino acids. V dropped 2 bases and J dropped 10 bases, with 11 bases sitting between them. The germline CDR1 and CDR2 sequences are MDHEN and SYDVKM. This CDR3 reads CASSLDNRAAFF. CDR3 nucleotides: TGTGCCAGCAGTTTAGACAACAGGGCAGCTTTCTTT.

The chain uses TRBV9 and TRBJ2-3; no clear D gene. Germline CDR1 SGDLS, CDR2 YYNGEE. This CDR3 comprises 16 residues. V was shortened by 5 bases and J by 0 bases, with 16 bases between the two germline ends. This chain's CDR3 is CASSASVLSSTDTQYF. CDR3 DNA sequence: TGTGCCAGCAGTGCCTCGGTGTTATCTAGCACAGATACGCAGTATTTT.